Below, 12 T cell receptor beta chains from the same sample are listed, as sequenced in a study of blood T cell repertoires in COVID-19. Measured with immunoSEQ multiplex PCR; TCRdb has only the in-frame clones, and not every one. The sample contains 90,000 to 150,000 clones, more than 75% of which appear only once. Specimen: peripheral blood. The receptors originated from a man between 60 and 75 years old with acute or convalescent COVID-19.

The V call is TRBV4-3, the J call TRBJ2-1; 7 bases are a match to TRBD2. Germline V gives CDR1 LGHNA, CDR2 YSLEER. CDR3 length: 15 amino acids. V shed 2 bases, J shed 6 bases, and the junction held 7 bases outside the gene matches. CDR3 protein: CASSQSRGSGNEQFF. The DNA for the CDR3 is TGCGCCAGCAGCCAATCCCGCGGGAGTGGCAATGAGCAGTTCTTC.

V usage is TRBV27 and J usage is TRBJ1-4; 8 bases match TRBD1. Germline loops: CDR1 MNHEY, CDR2 SMNVEV (reference sequence). J was trimmed by 0 bases and V by 4 bases; bases with no gene match: 10. This CDR3 is 18 amino acids long. The CDR3 sequence is CASSSLRRGLATNEKLFF. Written as DNA, the CDR3 is TGTGCCAGCAGTTCCCTACGCAGGGGGCTCGCAACTAATGAAAAACTGTTTTTT.

In its sample, this clone was seen a few times. The chain carries TRBV4-2 and TRBJ2-7, with a weak D call TRBD1 (6 bases). Trimming cost V 2 bases and J 4 bases, with 18 bases left between them. The CDR3 length is 16 residues. In germline, CDR1 is LGHNA, CDR2 YNFKEQ. DNA of the CDR3: TGTGCCAGCAGCCAATGGGGGCGGCAGGGGAGATACGAGCAGTACTTC. Protein: CASSQWGRQGRYEQYF.

This clone was seen just once. The J gene is TRBJ2-1, the V gene TRBV12-3 or TRBV12-4, with D perhaps TRBD2 (5 bases). The V end was cut by 3 bases, the J end by 9 bases, with 9 bases between. The CDR3 length is 12 residues. This CDR3 is CASSFSDTEQFF. CDR3 coding DNA: TGTGCCAGCAGTTTTAGCGACACTGAGCAGTTCTTC.

J is TRBJ1-1 and V is TRBV6-5; the match to TRBD1 covers 7 bases. V was pared by 3 bases and J by 8 bases, with 6 bases of the junction left unmatched. This CDR3 spans 13 amino acids. The germline gives CDR1 MNHEY, CDR2 SVGAGI. In DNA, the CDR3 is TGTGCCAGCAGTTATAGGGGGGACAGAGAAGCTTTCTTT. Its protein product is CASSYRGDREAFF.

This clone occurred once. The chain links TRBV5-8 to TRBJ1-5; D might be TRBD1 (5 bases). From germline, CDR1 is SGHTS and CDR2 YDEGEE. V was clipped by 0 bases and J by 2 bases, with 15 bases between them. The CDR3 runs to 17 residues. In DNA, the CDR3 is TGTGCCAGCAGCTTGGAACAGGAGGCGGGGGGCAATCAGCCCCAGCATTTT. Its protein is CASSLEQEAGGNQPQHF. Full variable domain (rest looked up from reference TRBV5-8 and TRBJ1-5): EAGVTQSPTHLIKTRGQQATLRCSPISGHTSVYWYQQALGLGLQFLLWYDEGEERNRGNFPPRFSGRQFPNYSSELNVNALELEDSALYLCASSLEQEAGGNQPQHFGDGTRLSIL.

The V and J genes are TRBV6-2 or TRBV6-3 and TRBJ1-2, with D unclear. The CDR3 runs to 12 residues. Trimming removed 3 bases from V and 7 bases from J, with 9 bases in between. From germline, CDR1 is MNHEY and CDR2 SVGEGT. CDR3 protein: CASSYEGIGYTF. The CDR3 DNA reads TGTGCCAGCAGTTATGAGGGCATTGGCTACACCTTC.

The chain links TRBV10-1 to TRBJ2-2, with D possibly being TRBD2 (6 bases). CDR3 size: 15 residues. Between the trimmed V and J ends, which lost 4 bases and 3 bases, there was a span of 12 bases. Germline loops: CDR1 WNHNN, CDR2 SYGVQD (reference sequence). CDR3 sequence reads: CASSVGREDTGELFF. For the CDR3, the DNA is TGCGCCAGCAGTGTGGGGCGGGAAGACACCGGGGAGCTGTTTTTT.

The rearrangement joins TRBV11-3 to TRBJ2-6, with a tentative D call TRBD1 (5 bases). Germline CDR1 is SGHNT and CDR2 is YENEEA. V lost 4 bases and J lost 0, with 16 bases in between. The CDR3 length is 18 residues. The DNA of the CDR3 is TGTGCCAGCAGCTCATGGGGCATATCGAGCTCTGGGGCCAACGTCCTGACTTTC. Protein sequence: CASSSWGISSSGANVLTF. Supplemented by reference TRBV11-3 and TRBJ2-6, the full variable domain reads EAGVVQSPRYKIIEKKQPVAFWCNPISGHNTLYWYLQNLGQGPELLIRYENEEAVDDSQLPKDRFSAERLKGVDSTLKIQPAELGDSAVYLCASSSWGISSSGANVLTFGAGSRLTVL.

The DNA of the CDR3 is TGTGCCAGCAGCCGGACTAGACTAGCGGGAGGGTCCTACGAGCAGTACTTC. The encoded protein is CASSRTRLAGGSYEQYF. The chain recombines TRBV5-8 with TRBJ2-7, with 14 positions matching TRBD2. This CDR3 has 17 residues. From germline, CDR1 is SGHTS and CDR2 YDEGEE. Losses at the gene ends were 4 bases for V and 1 base for J; bases not matched to a gene: 7.

The rearrangement joins TRBV7-9 to TRBJ2-1; TRBD2 might be the D (5 bases). Trimming pared 5 bases from V and 7 bases from J, leaving 24 bases between. The CDR3 extends over 17 amino acids. From germline, CDR1 is SEHNR and CDR2 FQNEAQ (reference sequence). The CDR3 here is CASSAGRVKIGENEQFF. Here the CDR3 DNA reads TGTGCCAGCAGCGCCGGGCGGGTCAAGATCGGGGAGAATGAGCAGTTCTTC.

This clone was seen once. The chain uses TRBV5-4 and TRBJ1-4; TRBD1 matches at 7 bases. Germline trimming cut 1 base from V and 7 bases from J; bases unmatched to any gene: 7. CDR3 length: 15 residues. Germline CDR1 SGHNT, CDR2 YYREEE (reference sequence). CDR3 residues: CASSLFQGGGEKLFF. The CDR3 DNA reads as TGTGCCAGCAGCTTGTTTCAGGGGGGAGGTGAAAAACTGTTTTTT. The full variable domain, its missing parts supplied by reference TRBV5-4 and TRBJ1-4, is ETGVTQSPTHLIKTRGQQVTLRCSSQSGHNTVSWYQQALGQGPQFIFQYYREEENGRGNFPPRFSGLQFPNYSSELNVNALELDDSALYLCASSLFQGGGEKLFFGSGTQLSVL.